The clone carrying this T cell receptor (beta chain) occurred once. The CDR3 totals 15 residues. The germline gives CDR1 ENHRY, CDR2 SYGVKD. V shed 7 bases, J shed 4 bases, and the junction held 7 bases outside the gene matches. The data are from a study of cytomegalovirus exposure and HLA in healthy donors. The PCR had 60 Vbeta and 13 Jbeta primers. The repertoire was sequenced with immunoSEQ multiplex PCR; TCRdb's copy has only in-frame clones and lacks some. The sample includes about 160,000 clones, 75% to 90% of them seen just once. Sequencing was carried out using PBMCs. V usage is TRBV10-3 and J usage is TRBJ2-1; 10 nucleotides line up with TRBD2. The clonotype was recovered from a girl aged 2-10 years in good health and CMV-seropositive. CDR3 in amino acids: CAIIAATSGYNEQFF. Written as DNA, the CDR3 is TGTGCCATCATTGCCGCGACTAGCGGGTACAATGAGCAGTTCTTC.